The 32 T cell receptor beta chains below were found in one sample sequenced in a study of PD-L1 blockade in urothelial cancer. Assay: immunoSEQ multiplex PCR; the TCRdb copy retains only in-frame clones and omits some. The sample lists about 100,000 clones, roughly nine tenths occurring once. The input for sequencing was PBMCs, taken around atezolizumab (anti-PD-L1) treatment. Every receptor here comes from a woman older than 75 with urothelial cancer.

The chain couples TRBV7-6 to TRBJ1-2, with a possible D match to TRBD1 (6 bases). The CDR3 runs 13 residues. Between the trimmed V and J ends, which lost 3 bases and 3 bases, there was a span of 8 bases. CDR1 is SGHVS and CDR2 is FNYEAQ in the germline V gene. The DNA of the CDR3 is TGTGCCAGCAGCTTTAACAGGGACTATGGCTACACCTTC. Translating it yields CASSFNRDYGYTF.

The sample holds a few counts of this clone. This sample also contains other DNA sequences that code for the same CDR3. V and J are TRBV18 and TRBJ1-1; tentatively, D is TRBD1 (5 bases). With 6 bases removed from V and 4 bases from J, the gap between germline ends came to 12 bases. CDR3 size: 13 residues. From germline, CDR1 is KGHSH and CDR2 LQKENI. DNA for the CDR3: TGTGCCAGCTCCCCCCGGGGGGGCACTGAAGCTTTCTTT. Its translation: CASSPRGGTEAFF.

The chain has TRBV11-2 and TRBJ2-7; TRBD2 aligns across 7 bases. V was clipped by 4 bases and J by 2 bases; unmatched bases: 8. This CDR3 has 15 amino acids. In germline, CDR1 is SGHAT, CDR2 FQNNGV. This chain's CDR3 is CASSSGLRATYEQYF. Written as DNA, the CDR3 is TGTGCCAGCAGCTCGGGACTAAGGGCCACCTACGAGCAGTACTTC.

CDR3 DNA: TGTGCCAGTACCACGACAGGGTACAGCAATCAGCCCCAGCATTTT. Translated: CASTTTGYSNQPQHF. The V call is TRBV19, the J call TRBJ1-5; 7 bases fit TRBD1. Germline V CDR1 and CDR2: LNHDA, SQIVND (reference sequence). Trimming took 7 bases from V and 1 from J; bases not matched to a gene: 7. The CDR3 covers 15 residues. Full variable domain (remainder filled in from reference TRBV19 and TRBJ1-5): DGGITQSPKYLFRKEGQNVTLSCEQNLNHDAMYWYRQDPGQGLRLIYYSQIVNDFQKGDIAEGYSVSREKKESFPLTVTSAQKNPTAFYLCASTTTGYSNQPQHFGDGTRLSIL.

V and J are TRBV6-6 and TRBJ1-1; a possible D gene is TRBD1 (6 bases). Germline CDR1 MNHNY, CDR2 SVGAGI (reference sequence). Deletions cut 6 bases from V and 1 base from J, with 6 bases between. The CDR3 contains 12 residues. DNA of the CDR3: TGTGCCAGCAGACAGGGGAACACTGAAGCTTTCTTT. It translates to CASRQGNTEAFF.

V is TRBV28 and J is TRBJ2-7; D remains unclear. Germline CDR1 and CDR2: MDHEN and SYDVKM. Trimming stripped 3 bases from V and 4 bases from J, with 13 bases between. The CDR3 is 14 amino acids. The CDR3 nucleotides read TGTGCCAGCAGTTTTCTGGAGAGTCCTTACGAGCAGTACTTC. This gives the protein CASSFLESPYEQYF.

This chain connects TRBV2 to TRBJ1-2, with TRBD1 matching 10 bases. V dropped 7 bases and J dropped 2; count of bases not matched to a gene: 1. The CDR3 loop spans 13 amino acids. The V gene's germline CDR1 is SNHLY and CDR2 FYNNEI. The CDR3 region is CASKGQGNYGYTF. CDR3 sequence (DNA): TGTGCCAGCAAGGGACAGGGGAACTATGGCTACACCTTC. Variable domain in full (rest from reference TRBV2 and TRBJ1-2): EPEVTQTPSHQVTQMGQEVILRCVPISNHLYFYWYRQILGQKVEFLVSFYNNEISEKSEIFDDQFSVERPDGSNFTLKIRSTKLEDSAMYFCASKGQGNYGYTFGSGTRLTVV.

The chain has TRBV9 and TRBJ2-5; TRBD2 matches at 9 bases. The CDR3 totals 16 residues. Germline V gene lookup returns CDR1 SGDLS and CDR2 YYNGEE. V trimming: 0 bases; J trimming: 4 bases; junction bases outside the gene matches: 7. CDR3 region: CASSVVGSGRGETQYF. The CDR3 nucleotides read TGTGCCAGCAGCGTAGTCGGTAGCGGGAGAGGAGAGACCCAGTACTTC.

The chain combines TRBV29-1 with TRBJ1-2, with 8 bases matching TRBD1. J was trimmed by 4 bases and V by 0 bases; bases with no gene match: 16. The CDR3 covers 18 residues. CDR1 and CDR2 (germline): SQVTM, ANQGSEA. The CDR3 DNA follows: TGCAGCGTTGAAGATAAGGGGACAGGTGCTAGGGAAGGCTATGGCTACACCTTC. This codes for CSVEDKGTGAREGYGYTF.

This clone was observed a single time. V and J are TRBV29-1 and TRBJ2-5; 9 bases line up with TRBD1. CDR1 and CDR2 from the germline V gene are SQVTM and ANQGSEA. The CDR3 length is 18 residues. Trimming removed 0 bases from V and 5 bases from J; junction bases left unmatched: 16. CDR3 DNA sequence: TGCAGCGTTGAAGATCAGATGGTCCGGGACAGGGCGTGGGAGACCCAGTACTTC. Amino acids: CSVEDQMVRDRAWETQYF.

The rearrangement links TRBV28 to TRBJ2-5; no definite D call. Germline-derived CDR1 and CDR2 are MDHEN and SYDVKM. The V end was cut by 4 bases, the J end by 5 bases, with 14 bases between. The length of the CDR3 is 14 residues. The CDR3 loop is CASSSRGQSETQYF. As DNA, the CDR3 is TGTGCCAGCAGTTCGAGAGGCCAAAGTGAGACCCAGTACTTC.

A few counts support this clone. The chain links TRBV6-5 to TRBJ1-1; no reliable D call. Germline V lookup: CDR1 MNHEY, CDR2 SVGAGI. The CDR3 totals 11 residues. Between the trimmed V and J ends, which lost 7 bases and 6 bases, there was a span of 9 bases. DNA of the CDR3: TGTGCCAGCAAAGAGGGCCCTGAAGCTTTCTTT. This sequence encodes CASKEGPEAFF.

The sample holds one count of this clone. The genes are TRBV30 and TRBJ1-1, with D possibly TRBD1 on 6 matching bases. Germline-derived CDR1 and CDR2 are GTSNPN and SVGIG (reference sequence). The CDR3 spans 16 residues. V was cut by 1 base and J by 0 bases, with 15 bases left in between. The CDR3 DNA reads TGTGCCTGGAGTGAGGTGACAGGTATTATGAACACTGAAGCTTTCTTT. Encoded protein: CAWSEVTGIMNTEAFF.

The rearrangement links TRBV7-6 to TRBJ2-1; maybe TRBD1 (5 bases). The CDR3 length is 14 residues. The V end was cut by 8 bases, the J end by 5 bases, with 16 bases between. Per the germline V gene, CDR1 is SGHVS and CDR2 is FNYEAQ. As DNA, the CDR3 is TGTGCCAGCTCCGAAGACAGAACCAACAATGAGCAGTTCTTC. Translating it yields CASSEDRTNNEQFF.

This chain links TRBV5-5 with TRBJ2-6; D uncertain. In germline, CDR1 is SGHKS, CDR2 YYEKEE (reference sequence). The CDR3 has 15 residues. With 4 bases removed from V and 0 bases from J, the gap between germline ends came to 8 bases. In DNA, the CDR3 is TGTGCCAGCAGCCATGTTAGCTCTGGGGCCAACGTCCTGACTTTC. Translation: CASSHVSSGANVLTF.

This clone was seen repeatedly, ten times or more. V gene TRBV28 combines with J gene TRBJ1-3; D remains ambiguous. Germline CDR1 and CDR2: MDHEN and SYDVKM. CDR3 length: 16 amino acids. The germline V and J ends were trimmed by 7 bases and 2 bases, with 18 bases remaining between them. CDR3 nucleotides: TGTGCCAGCACCCCCCCTGTTCGGAGTCCTGGAAACACCATATATTTT. This encodes CASTPPVRSPGNTIYF.

This rearrangement joins TRBV28 to TRBJ1-5; D is unresolved. V was pared by 3 bases and J by 7 bases, with 13 bases between. The CDR3 is 14 amino acids. Per germline, CDR1 MDHEN and CDR2 SYDVKM. The CDR3 protein is CASSLGSHKQPQHF. CDR3 in DNA: TGTGCCAGCAGTTTGGGCAGCCACAAACAGCCCCAGCATTTT.

This clone was seen only a few times. The chain carries TRBV7-9 and TRBJ1-1, with D perhaps matching TRBD1 (6 bases). CDR1 SEHNR and CDR2 FQNEAQ come from the germline V gene (reference sequence). The ends were cut back, 1 base at V and 5 bases at J, with 11 bases in the middle. The CDR3 is 14 amino acids. The CDR3 sequence is CASSLEGGVTEAFF. CDR3 bases: TGTGCCAGCAGCTTAGAGGGGGGGGTTACTGAAGCTTTCTTT.

The chain has TRBV19 and TRBJ1-4, with D perhaps TRBD1 (5 bases). Trimming removed 4 bases from V and 11 bases from J, with 17 bases in between. Germline loops: CDR1 LNHDA, CDR2 SQIVND (reference sequence). The CDR3 has 14 residues. The CDR3 DNA follows: TGTGCCAGTAGTAACCGGGCCAAGGAGGGGAAACTGTTTTTT. Translating gives CASSNRAKEGKLFF. Combining the CDR3 with reference TRBV19 and TRBJ1-4 gives the whole variable domain DGGITQSPKYLFRKEGQNVTLSCEQNLNHDAMYWYRQDPGQGLRLIYYSQIVNDFQKGDIAEGYSVSREKKESFPLTVTSAQKNPTAFYLCASSNRAKEGKLFFGSGTQLSVL.

Comments on this clone: The same CDR3 arises from other DNA sequences in this sample as well. The V call is TRBV5-1, the J call TRBJ2-7; 11 positions match TRBD2. Trimming took 0 bases from V and 3 from J; bases not matched to a gene: 2. The CDR3 contains 15 residues. CDR1 and CDR2 (germline): SGHRS, YFSETQ. The CDR3 loop is CASSLGTSGSYEQYF. In DNA, the CDR3 is TGCGCCAGCAGCTTGGGTACTAGCGGGAGCTACGAGCAGTACTTC. The full variable domain, its missing parts supplied by reference TRBV5-1 and TRBJ2-7, is KAGVTQTPRYLIKTRGQQVTLSCSPISGHRSVSWYQQTPGQGLQFLFEYFSETQRNKGNFPGRFSGRQFSNSRSEMNVSTLELGDSALYLCASSLGTSGSYEQYFGPGTRLTVT.

The chain links TRBV5-6 to TRBJ2-7; 7 nucleotides line up with TRBD1. The CDR3 extends over 13 amino acids. After removal of 4 bases from V and 3 bases from J, the junction contained 4 bases not matched to a gene. Germline CDR1 and CDR2: SGHDT and YYEEEE. DNA of the CDR3: TGTGCCAGCAGCGCGGACAGGAACTACGAGCAGTACTTC. Residues: CASSADRNYEQYF. The entire variable domain, with the rest obtained from reference TRBV5-6 and TRBJ2-7, is as follows: DAGVTQSPTHLIKTRGQQVTLRCSPKSGHDTVSWYQQALGQGPQFIFQYYEEEERQRGNFPDRFSGHQFPNYSSELNVNALLLGDSALYLCASSADRNYEQYFGPGTRLTVT.

V gene TRBV27 combines with J gene TRBJ2-1, with TRBD2 identical over 13 bases. The germline V gene encodes CDR1 MNHEY and CDR2 SMNVEV (reference sequence). V trimming: 9 bases; J trimming: 12 bases; junction bases outside the gene matches: 8. CDR3 length: 13 amino acids. For the CDR3, the DNA is TGTGCCAGTAGGACTAGCGGGAGTATGGGGCAGTTCTTC. It translates to CASRTSGSMGQFF.

The chain employs TRBV28 and TRBJ2-5; 7 positions match TRBD2. Germline loops: CDR1 MDHEN, CDR2 SYDVKM. J was trimmed by 5 bases and V by 6 bases; bases with no gene match: 6. CDR3 size: 13 residues. The CDR3 reads CASSTRRGETQYF. The CDR3 coding sequence is TGTGCCAGCAGCACAAGGCGGGGGGAGACCCAGTACTTC.

Here the CDR3 DNA reads TGCGCCAGCACCCTGACAGAAAAAGAGACCCAGTACTTC. Encoded protein: CASTLTEKETQYF. This sequence joins TRBV10-1 and TRBJ2-5, with a possible D match to TRBD1 (5 bases). Germline CDR1 WNHNN, CDR2 SYGVQD (reference sequence). The CDR3 length is 13 residues. Between the trimmed V and J ends, which lost 7 bases and 3 bases, there was a span of 12 bases.

The chain is built from TRBV9 and TRBJ2-2, with D possibly TRBD2 on 5 matching bases. The length of the CDR3 is 16 residues. Per germline, CDR1 SGDLS and CDR2 YYNGEE. The V gene lost 0 bases and the J gene lost 6 bases, with 15 bases spanning the gap. CDR3 sequence: CASSVAEMRVAGELFF. The CDR3 region has the DNA TGTGCCAGCAGCGTAGCGGAGATGAGGGTTGCCGGGGAGCTGTTTTTT.

The gene calls are TRBV7-2 and TRBJ2-1; the match to TRBD1 covers 10 bases. The CDR3 is 18 residues long. V shed 3 bases and J 3 bases; nucleotides not matched to a gene: 11. CDR1 is SGHTA, CDR2 FQGNSA, per germline. In DNA, the CDR3 is TGTGCCAGCAGCTTTGATATGCGGGGACAGGGGTTCTACAATGAGCAGTTCTTC. Protein: CASSFDMRGQGFYNEQFF.

This clone was detected only once. This chain's CDR3 is CASSFPAGYTSGANVLTF. CDR3 nucleotide sequence: TGTGCCAGCAGCTTCCCGGCAGGGTATACGTCTGGGGCCAACGTCCTGACTTTC. The chain recombines TRBV5-4 with TRBJ2-6; TRBD1 might be the D (5 bases). Per germline, CDR1 SGHNT and CDR2 YYREEE (reference sequence). The CDR3 sequence is 18 residues long. The V and J ends lost 2 bases and 1 base respectively, with 16 bases between them.

The chain is built from TRBV19 and TRBJ1-5; D gene uncertain. The CDR3 has 11 residues. V was shortened by 5 bases and J by 6 bases, with 5 bases between the two germline ends. Germline V gene data show CDR1 as LNHDA and CDR2 as SQIVND (reference sequence). CDR3 sequence: CASSEGQPQHF. In DNA form, the CDR3 reads TGTGCCAGTAGTGAGGGTCAGCCCCAGCATTTT. Full variable domain (outside the CDR3, taken from reference TRBV19 and TRBJ1-5): DGGITQSPKYLFRKEGQNVTLSCEQNLNHDAMYWYRQDPGQGLRLIYYSQIVNDFQKGDIAEGYSVSREKKESFPLTVTSAQKNPTAFYLCASSEGQPQHFGDGTRLSIL.

This clone was recorded a few times. The chain joins TRBV18 to TRBJ1-5; D is perhaps TRBD1 (5 bases). The CDR3 runs 13 residues. The V gene's germline CDR1 is KGHSH and CDR2 LQKENI. Trimming took off 5 bases at V and 7 bases at J, with 12 bases between the two ends. The CDR3 loop reads CASSGRAKQPQHF. The CDR3 DNA follows: TGTGCCAGCTCAGGCAGGGCGAAGCAGCCCCAGCATTTT.

This clone was detected a few times. The rearrangement links TRBV4-2 to TRBJ2-5; TRBD2 agrees at 12 bases. Trimming cost V 5 bases and J 0 bases; bases outside gene matches: 1. This CDR3 is 15 amino acids long. Germline V CDR1 and CDR2: LGHNA, YNFKEQ. Here the CDR3 reads CASSWTSGNQETQYF. CDR3 bases: TGTGCCAGCAGCTGGACTAGCGGGAACCAAGAGACCCAGTACTTC.

V gene TRBV9 combines with J gene TRBJ1-3; tentative D call: TRBD1 (5 bases). The length of the CDR3 is 18 residues. The V gene lost 0 bases and the J gene lost 8 bases, with 24 bases spanning the gap. CDR1 is SGDLS and CDR2 is YYNGEE in the germline V gene. CDR3 region: CASSVEPGGGTAGYTIYF. The CDR3 DNA is TGTGCCAGCAGCGTAGAGCCGGGCGGAGGGACGGCGGGCTACACCATATATTTT.

This clone was counted once. This rearrangement joins TRBV9 to TRBJ2-3; D perhaps matches TRBD2 (6 bases). Trimming cost V 3 bases and J 2 bases, with 13 bases left between them. The CDR3 runs to 15 residues. The germline V gene encodes CDR1 SGDLS and CDR2 YYNGEE. CDR3 loop: CASSAGVTSTDTQYF. CDR3 DNA sequence: TGTGCCAGCAGCGCGGGGGTTACCTCCACAGATACGCAGTATTTT.